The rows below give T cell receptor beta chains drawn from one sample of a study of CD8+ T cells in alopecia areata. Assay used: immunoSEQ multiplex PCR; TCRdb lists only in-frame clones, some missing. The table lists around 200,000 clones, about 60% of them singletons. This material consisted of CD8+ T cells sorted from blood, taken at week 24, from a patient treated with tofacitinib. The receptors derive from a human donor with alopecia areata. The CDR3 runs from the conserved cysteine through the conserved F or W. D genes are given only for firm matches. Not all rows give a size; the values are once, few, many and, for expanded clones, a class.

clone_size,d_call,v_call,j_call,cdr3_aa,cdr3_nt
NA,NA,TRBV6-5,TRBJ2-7,CASSYGTGSEQYF,TGTGCCAGCAGTTACGGGACTGGGTCCGAGCAGTACTTC
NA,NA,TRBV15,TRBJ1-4,CATSSDRDGATNEKLFF,TGTGCCACCAGCAGTGACCGGGACGGTGCAACTAATGAAAAACTGTTTTTT
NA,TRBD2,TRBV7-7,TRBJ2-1,CASSLAGTRISSYNEQFF,TGTGCTAGCAGCTTGGCCGGGACTAGAATTAGCTCCTACAATGAGCAGTTCTTC
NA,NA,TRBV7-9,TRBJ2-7,CASSLVGEGYEQYF,TGTGCCAGCAGCTTAGTTGGCGAGGGGTACGAGCAGTACTTC
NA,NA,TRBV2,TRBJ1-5,CASSEYWGEGQPQHF,TGTGCCAGCAGTGAATACTGGGGAGAGGGTCAGCCCCAGCATTTT
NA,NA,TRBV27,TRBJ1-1,CASSGVGGTEAFF,TGTGCCAGCAGTGGGGTAGGGGGCACTGAAGCTTTCTTT
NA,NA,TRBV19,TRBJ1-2,CASSSTGYGYTF,TGTGCCAGTAGCTCAACAGGGTATGGCTACACCTTC
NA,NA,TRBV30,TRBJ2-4,CAWSVRGIQYF,TGTGCCTGGAGTGTGAGAGGCATTCAGTACTTC
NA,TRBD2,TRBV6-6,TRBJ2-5,CASSTLAGGQETQYF,TGTGCCAGCAGTACGTTAGCGGGGGGCCAAGAGACCCAGTACTTC
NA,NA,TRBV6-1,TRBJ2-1,CASSEEIFQTGDDEQFF,TGTGCCAGCAGTGAAGAAATTTTTCAAACTGGAGACGATGAGCAGTTCTTC
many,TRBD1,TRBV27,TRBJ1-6,CASRSGTGIISPLHF,TGTGCCAGCAGATCCGGGACAGGGATTATTTCACCCCTCCACTTT
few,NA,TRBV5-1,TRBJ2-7,CASSEYGAGEQYF,TGCGCCAGCAGCGAGTACGGGGCCGGCGAGCAGTACTTC
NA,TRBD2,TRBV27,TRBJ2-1,CASTYGGDGYNEQFF,TGTGCCAGCACCTACGGGGGGGATGGATACAATGAGCAGTTCTTC
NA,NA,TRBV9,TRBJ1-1,CASSVAGGQTEAFF,TGTGCCAGCAGCGTAGCGGGAGGGCAGACTGAAGCTTTCTTT
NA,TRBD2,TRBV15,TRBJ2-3,CATSSVLAGGPDTQYF,TGTGCCACCAGCAGCGTACTAGCGGGGGGGCCAGATACGCAGTATTTT
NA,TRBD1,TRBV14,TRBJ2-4,CASSQARTGDAKNIQYF,TGTGCCAGCAGCCAAGCTCGGACAGGGGATGCCAAAAACATTCAGTACTTC
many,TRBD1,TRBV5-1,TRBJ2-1,CASSSPETGGALNEQFF,TGCGCCAGCAGCTCGCCGGAGACAGGGGGCGCTTTGAATGAGCAGTTCTTC
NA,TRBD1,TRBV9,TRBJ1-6,CASSEGALYNSPLHF,TGTGCCAGCAGCGAGGGGGCCCTCTATAATTCACCCCTCCACTTT
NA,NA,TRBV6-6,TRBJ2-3,CASKGDTQYF,TGTGCCAGCAAGGGGGATACGCAGTATTTT
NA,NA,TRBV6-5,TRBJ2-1,CASSLQGYNEQFF,TGTGCCAGCAGCTTACAGGGCTACAATGAGCAGTTCTTC
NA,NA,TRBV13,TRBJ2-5,CASSLGVQETQYF,TGTGCCAGCAGCTTAGGTGTACAAGAGACCCAGTACTTC
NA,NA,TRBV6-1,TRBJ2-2,CASSEVVEDRAVNTGELFF,TGTGCCAGCAGTGAAGTAGTGGAGGACAGAGCAGTAAACACCGGGGAGCTGTTTTTT
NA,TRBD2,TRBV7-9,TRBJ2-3,CASSPTPAGVADTQYF,TGTGCCAGCAGCCCAACTCCGGCGGGGGTTGCAGATACGCAGTATTTT
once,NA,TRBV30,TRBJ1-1,CAWSDGRVNTEAFF,TGTGCCTGGAGTGATGGGCGGGTGAACACTGAAGCTTTCTTT
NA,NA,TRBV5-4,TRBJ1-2,CASSRGRVFGYGYTF,TGTGCCAGCAGCCGAGGCCGGGTCTTCGGCTATGGCTACACCTTC
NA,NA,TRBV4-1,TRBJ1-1,CASSGEGYTEAFF,TGCGCCAGCAGCGGCGAGGGGTACACTGAAGCTTTCTTT
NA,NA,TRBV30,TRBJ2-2,CAWSGTGELFF,TGTGCCTGGAGTGGAACCGGGGAGCTGTTTTTT
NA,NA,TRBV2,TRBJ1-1,CASIGTEAFF,TGTGCCAGCATCGGCACTGAAGCTTTCTTT
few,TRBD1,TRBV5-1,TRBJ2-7,CASSFARQGHYEQYF,TGCGCCAGCAGTTTTGCCCGACAGGGACACTACGAGCAGTACTTC
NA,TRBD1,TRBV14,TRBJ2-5,CASSQVVRTGSIIETQYF,TGTGCCAGCAGCCAAGTAGTGAGGACAGGGAGCATCATCGAGACCCAGTACTTC
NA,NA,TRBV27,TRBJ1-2,CASSLSGRGYTF,TGTGCCAGCAGTTTATCGGGGCGGGGCTACACCTTC
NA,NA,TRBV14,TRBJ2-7,CASSQVAGFDEQYF,TGTGCCAGCAGCCAGGTCGCGGGGTTCGACGAGCAGTACTTC
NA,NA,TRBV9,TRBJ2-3,CASSRAGKDTQYF,TGTGCCAGCAGCAGGGCAGGGAAAGATACGCAGTATTTT
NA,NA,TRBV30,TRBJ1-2,CAWIEMTAYGYTF,TGTGCCTGGATCGAGATGACAGCCTATGGCTACACCTTC
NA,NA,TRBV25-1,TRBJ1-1,CASTAPGGEAFF,TGTGCCAGCACAGCGCCCGGGGGTGAAGCTTTCTTT
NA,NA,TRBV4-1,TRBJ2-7,CASSQDSGEASYEQYF,TGCGCCAGCAGCCAAGATTCCGGGGAAGCCTCCTACGAGCAGTACTTC
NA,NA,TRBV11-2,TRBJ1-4,CASSSLGGRREKLFF,TGTGCCAGCAGCTCCCTAGGGGGACGCCGGGAAAAACTGTTTTTT